This T cell receptor (beta chain) was recorded in a study of OX40 agonist ivuxolimab in advanced cancers. Background on the study: Head and neck, renal cell, melanoma or hepatocellular carcinoma were the cancers that dose-escalation patients had. Broader study findings: Those patients achieving a partial response at 0.1-3.0 mg/kg showed among the lowest clonal expansion.

A word on this clone: As yet, its antigen is unknown.

The repertoire was sequenced with immunoSEQ multiplex PCR; TCRdb's copy has only in-frame clones and lacks some. The sample contains some 35,000 clones, roughly 80% of which appear only once. CDR1 and CDR2 from the germline V gene are SGHRS and YFSETQ. V was clipped by 10 bases and J by 0 bases, with 3 bases between them. The CDR3 has 10 amino acids. Patients were ruled out by autoimmune disease history or systemic immunosuppression. J is TRBJ2-3 and V is TRBV5-1, with D unresolved. Source: CD4+ or CD8+ T cells sorted from blood, taken in a trial of the OX40 agonist ivuxolimab. This TCR derives from an adult with an advanced solid tumor such as melanoma, head and neck, liver or kidney cancer. The CDR3 loop reads CADSTDTQYF. DNA of the CDR3: TGCGCCGACAGCACAGATACGCAGTATTTT.